This TCR beta chain was captured in a study of T cell responses to AZD1222 COVID-19 vaccine. For this clone: Antigen unknown.

TCRdb's copy holds only in-frame clones and misses some; the assay was immunoSEQ multiplex PCR. The sample has 120,000 or so clones, under 90% seen once; the top ten hold roughly 7.7%. General study results and limits: In all cases, repertoires were sampled only after the peak T cell response. Only 5 or 6 AZD1222 recipients were seropositive at baseline. Spike as a whole was targeted by vaccine-associated CD4 TCRs, dominant at 160-218 and 743-854. Close to half of spike-specific TCRs reportedly recognize unmutated variant regions.

The TCR was taken from an adult in good health. This specimen was peripheral blood, taken on day 0 of AZD1222 vaccination.

The CDR3 sequence: CASSPEIRDGYTF. In DNA form, the CDR3 reads TGTGCCAGCAGCCCCGAGATTAGAGATGGCTACACCTTC. This rearrangement joins TRBV6-2 or TRBV6-3 to TRBJ1-2, with D unclear. Germline-derived CDR1 and CDR2 are MNHEY and SVGEGT. Between the trimmed V and J ends, which lost 6 bases and 6 bases, there was a span of 14 bases. This CDR3 is built from 13 residues.